A single sample gave rise to the 24 T cell receptor beta chains below, sequenced in a study of CD8+ T cells in alopecia areata (dated by TCRdb to 2016 to 2019). Receptor libraries were prepared by the immunoSEQ multiplex PCR assay. For TCR sequencing, RNA was extracted from every sample and reverse transcribed into cDNA to serve as template. Sourced from immuneACCESS, this table was stored by TCRdb with only in-frame sequences that have V and J called. A share of the clones is absent; for the studies checked, an unresolved V gene accounts for under half, and the remainder has no known explanation. Within this sample are some 170,000 clones, with roughly 70% of them counted one time only. The ten top clones hold more than 9.5% of the sample. The time point label on this specimen signifies: baseline before oral tofacitinib. The specimen was CD8+ T cells sorted from blood, collected at week 0. The receptor set was obtained from a human donor with alopecia areata.

This clone was counted between two and nine times. V is TRBV30 and J is TRBJ2-7; D gene unclear. CDR3 length equals 12 residues. Germline CDR1 GTSNPN, CDR2 SVGIG (reference sequence). The V gene lost 5 bases and the J gene lost 4 bases, with 12 bases spanning the gap. CDR3 in amino acids: CAWDVGDYEQYF. CDR3 DNA sequence: TGTGCCTGGGATGTTGGGGATTACGAGCAGTACTTC. The complete variable domain, with remaining parts taken from reference TRBV30 and TRBJ2-7, reads SQTIHQWPATLVQPVGSPLSLECTVEGTSNPNLYWYRQAAGRGLQLLFYSVGIGQISSEVPQNLSASRPQDRQFILSSKKLLLSDSGFYLCAWDVGDYEQYFGPGTRLTVT.

This chain uses TRBV27 with TRBJ2-1; TRBD1 might be the D (6 bases). The germline gives CDR1 MNHEY, CDR2 SMNVEV (reference sequence). This CDR3 is built from 13 residues. Between the trimmed V and J ends, which lost 2 bases and 12 bases, there was a span of 14 bases. The CDR3 nucleotides are TGTGCCAGCAGTTTACAGGACAGAAGAGTGCAGTTCTTC. Translation: CASSLQDRRVQFF.

The chain links TRBV19 to TRBJ2-7; 12 bases are shared with TRBD2. Per germline, CDR1 LNHDA and CDR2 SQIVND (reference sequence). The junction had 3 bases not matched to a gene; V was cut back by 5 bases and J by 4 bases. The CDR3 loop spans 14 amino acids. Written as DNA, the CDR3 is TGTGCCAGTAGTGCTAGCGGGGGGGCTTACGAGCAGTACTTC. Amino acid sequence: CASSASGGAYEQYF.

There are a few counts of this clone. The chain couples TRBV29-1 to TRBJ2-3, with D uncertain. The CDR3 is 14 amino acids. Germline V gives CDR1 SQVTM, CDR2 ANQGSEA. With 3 bases removed from V and 0 bases from J, the gap between germline ends came to 10 bases. The CDR3 reads CSVESETSTDTQYF. In DNA, the CDR3 is TGCAGCGTTGAGAGTGAGACTAGCACAGATACGCAGTATTTT.

The V gene is TRBV27, the J gene TRBJ1-1, with D possibly matching TRBD1 (5 bases). There are 14 residues in the CDR3. Trimming pared 3 bases from V and 5 bases from J, leaving 13 bases between. The germline gives CDR1 MNHEY, CDR2 SMNVEV (reference sequence). The CDR3 DNA reads as TGTGCCAGCAGTTTCGACGGGGGAGGGACTGAAGCTTTCTTT. Protein: CASSFDGGGTEAFF.

This clone was recorded a few times. The chain is built from TRBV7-9 and TRBJ1-4; 12 bases are shared with TRBD1. The CDR3 is made up of 17 amino acids. Germline CDR1 SEHNR, CDR2 FQNEAQ (reference sequence). V was pared by 6 bases and J by 3 bases, with 8 bases of the junction left unmatched. The CDR3: CASSRRDRGLSNEKLFF. In nucleotides, the CDR3 is TGTGCCAGCAGTCGAAGGGACAGGGGGCTATCTAATGAAAAACTGTTTTTT.

This clone turned up a few times. CDR3 in DNA: TGTGCCAGCAAGATGGGAGTGGAAGCTTTCTTT. This gives the protein CASKMGVEAFF. The V gene is TRBV19, the J gene TRBJ1-1; D remains unclear. This CDR3 has 11 amino acids. Germline V lookup: CDR1 LNHDA, CDR2 SQIVND (reference sequence). The germline V and J ends were trimmed by 9 bases and 8 bases, with 13 bases remaining between them.

In this sample, this clone turned up once. This chain joins TRBV18 and TRBJ1-5; D unclear. V shed 2 bases and J shed 3 bases, with 5 bases lying between them. Germline V gives CDR1 KGHSH, CDR2 LQKENI. This CDR3 has 13 amino acids. CDR3 residues: CASSPWDNQPQHF. The CDR3 DNA is TGTGCCAGCTCACCATGGGACAATCAGCCCCAGCATTTT.

The chain is built from TRBV14 and TRBJ1-2; 7 bases are shared with TRBD1. The germline V gene encodes CDR1 SGHDN and CDR2 FVKESK. The CDR3 has 16 residues. Trimming at V came to 0 bases and at J to 2 bases, leaving 6 bases not matched to a gene. For the CDR3, the DNA is TGTGCCAGCAGCCAAGACACAGGGGACTGGAACTATGGCTACACCTTC. Translating it yields CASSQDTGDWNYGYTF.

This clone was detected only once. J is TRBJ2-2 and V is TRBV27; D is unresolved. The CDR3 is 15 amino acids. Trimming pared 3 bases from V and 4 bases from J, leaving 12 bases between. The germline gives CDR1 MNHEY, CDR2 SMNVEV (reference sequence). DNA for the CDR3: TGTGCCAGCAGTTTGGTAGGAGACCCCACCGGGGAGCTGTTTTTT. Its protein product is CASSLVGDPTGELFF.

The chain carries TRBV7-2 and TRBJ2-7; D is undetermined. The CDR3 is 13 residues long. The V end was cut by 2 bases, the J end by 2 bases, with 7 bases between. CDR1 and CDR2 (germline): SGHTA, FQGNSA. In nucleotides, the CDR3 is TGTGCCAGCAGCTTAAGTCAAACCTACGAGCAGTACTTC. This gives the protein CASSLSQTYEQYF.

The chain couples TRBV11-1 to TRBJ1-1; no definite D call. CDR3 length equals 12 residues. The germline CDR1 and CDR2 sequences are SGHAT and FQDESV (reference sequence). V gave up 4 bases and J gave up 1 base, with 4 bases separating them. DNA for the CDR3: TGTGCCAGCAGCTACGGGAACACTGAAGCTTTCTTT. Translating it yields CASSYGNTEAFF.

The V gene is TRBV29-1, the J gene TRBJ2-1, with TRBD1 matching 9 bases. J was trimmed by 6 bases and V by 6 bases; bases with no gene match: 9. CDR1 is SQVTM, CDR2 ANQGSEA, per germline. CDR3 length equals 14 residues. CDR3 protein: CSVGGQGGSNEQFF. As DNA, the CDR3 is TGCAGCGTGGGGGGACAGGGTGGGTCCAATGAGCAGTTCTTC.

The chain is built from TRBV2 and TRBJ2-5; D possibly corresponds to TRBD2 (5 bases). The CDR3 is 15 residues long. Germline CDR1 SNHLY, CDR2 FYNNEI. Trimming removed 7 bases from V and 4 bases from J, with 19 bases in between. This CDR3 is CASTPSGGPRETQYF. In DNA, the CDR3 is TGTGCCAGCACCCCCTCGGGCGGGCCCCGAGAGACCCAGTACTTC.

The CDR3 reads CASGPGYGYTF. The CDR3 bases are TGTGCCAGCGGTCCAGGTTATGGCTACACCTTC. The J gene is TRBJ1-2, the V gene TRBV5-6, with no clear D. The CDR3 is 11 amino acids. V lost 7 bases to trimming and J lost 5 bases, with 9 bases between them. Germline CDR1 is SGHDT and CDR2 is YYEEEE.

The J gene is TRBJ2-2, the V gene TRBV6-5; D not resolved. Germline CDR1 reads MNHEY; CDR2 reads SVGAGI. Trimming cost V 7 bases and J 4 bases, with 7 bases left between them. The CDR3 is 12 amino acids. This CDR3 reads CASNIGTGELFF. The CDR3 nucleotides are TGTGCCAGCAACATAGGCACCGGGGAGCTGTTTTTT.

Remarks on this clone: This clone may be a read error of a much larger clone one base away. This rearrangement joins TRBV7-9 to TRBJ2-6; D is uncertain. Trimming pared 6 bases from V and 2 bases from J, leaving 2 bases between. CDR1 is SEHNR and CDR2 is FQNEAQ in the germline V gene (reference sequence). The CDR3 extends over 12 amino acids. CDR3 loop: CASRPGANVLTF. As DNA, the CDR3 is TGTGCCAGCAGACCTGGGGCCAACGTCCTGACTTTC.

The chain links TRBV23-1 to TRBJ1-1, with D perhaps TRBD1 (5 bases). TRBV23-1 is noted as an ORF with a role that remains uncertain. CDR3 length: 15 amino acids. Between the trimmed V and J ends, which lost 3 bases and 10 bases, there was a span of 21 bases. CDR3 in amino acids: CASSHPEEIGTGAFF. The CDR3 DNA follows: TGCGCCAGCAGTCACCCGGAGGAGATAGGGACGGGAGCTTTCTTT.

V and J are TRBV30 and TRBJ1-2, with D possibly TRBD1 on 5 matching bases. Germline CDR1 GTSNPN, CDR2 SVGIG (reference sequence). This CDR3 is 12 amino acids long. The CDR3 sequence: CALDTPPDGYTF. The DNA of the CDR3 is TGTGCGCTGGACACCCCCCCGGATGGCTACACCTTC. Drawing the rest from reference TRBV30 and TRBJ1-2, the complete variable domain is SQTIHQWPATLVQPVGSPLSLECTVEGTSNPNLYWYRQAAGRGLQLLFYSVGIGQISSEVPQNLSASRPQDRQFILSSKKLLLSDSGFYLCALDTPPDGYTFGSGTRLTVV.

The chain uses TRBV2 and TRBJ2-4; tentatively, D is TRBD1 or TRBD2 (5 bases each). Germline-derived CDR1 and CDR2 are SNHLY and FYNNEI. With 6 bases removed from V and 10 bases from J, the gap between germline ends came to 7 bases. This CDR3 region has 10 residues. The CDR3 DNA is TGTGCCAGCAGGGGACCAATTCAGTACTTC. As protein: CASRGPIQYF.

This chain links TRBV15 with TRBJ2-5; D may be TRBD1 or TRBD2 (6 bases each). Germline CDR1 and CDR2: LNHNV and YYDKDF (reference sequence). Trimming cost V 6 bases and J 5 bases, with 19 bases left between them. CDR3 length: 15 amino acids. The CDR3 DNA sequence: TGTGCCACCAGTTCGGCGGGGACACACTCGGAGACCCAGTACTTC. It encodes CATSSAGTHSETQYF.

There are a few counts of this clone. The chain combines TRBV4-2 with TRBJ1-4; 7 nucleotides align to TRBD1. J lost 6 bases, V lost 3 bases, and 7 bases had no gene match. Germline values: CDR1 LGHNA, CDR2 YNFKEQ. This CDR3 is 15 amino acids long. CDR3 bases: TGTGCCAGCAGCCAGGAGGGGACAGCTTATGAAAAACTGTTTTTT. This encodes CASSQEGTAYEKLFF.

The rearrangement uses TRBV9 and TRBJ2-3; 10 positions agree with TRBD2. The trim removed 3 bases at V and 2 bases at J, leaving 9 bases unmatched. The CDR3 is 17 residues long. Germline V gives CDR1 SGDLS, CDR2 YYNGEE. For the CDR3, the DNA is TGTGCCAGCAGCGGGAGGGAACTAGCGGGATTCACAGATACGCAGTATTTT. Its translation: CASSGRELAGFTDTQYF.

The chain joins TRBV5-4 to TRBJ1-6; D unresolved. The CDR3 totals 18 residues. V lost 2 bases and J 8 bases, leaving 23 bases between the germline ends. The germline V gene has CDR1 SGHNT and CDR2 YYREEE (reference sequence). CDR3 sequence: CASSFATFPPVGDSPLHF. In nucleotides, the CDR3 is TGTGCCAGCAGCTTCGCGACATTTCCCCCCGTTGGGGATTCACCCCTCCACTTT.